This TCR beta chain derives from a study of beta chain features in type 1 diabetes. The entirety of the isolated RNA underwent reverse transcription, so expressed TCRB transcripts were sequenced. Using immunoSEQ multiplex PCR, the repertoire was profiled, and TCRdb retains in-frame clones only, with some absent. Counted here are about 24,000 clones, about 72% occurring once; the ten biggest clones make up roughly 2%. There are a few counts of this clone. This clonotype was sampled from a woman in her 40s in good health. Specimen: Tregs from blood.

The CDR3 reads CASSLQRVIKTQYF. CDR3 sequence (DNA): TGTGCCAGCAGCTTACAGCGGGTCATAAAGACCCAGTACTTC. V is TRBV7-2 and J is TRBJ2-5, with D perhaps matching TRBD2 (6 bases). The CDR3 sequence is 14 residues long. Germline CDR1 reads SGHTA; CDR2 reads FQGNSA. The ends were cut back, 2 bases at V and 6 bases at J, with 13 bases in the middle.